The entry below gives a single T cell receptor (beta chain) sequence along with its context. Which antigen it targets is not known. The sample holds no much larger clone one base away, and base qualities are not on file. The germline V gene (reference sequence) supplies CDR1 LNHDA and CDR2 SQIVND. At the junction V is shortened by 7 bases and J by 4 bases, with 23 bases in between. The CDR3 spans 17 residues, from the cysteine through the phenylalanine. Solely the CDR3 DNA is kept, with 51 bases framed from the first base. Collaborating institutions collected whole blood in K2EDTA tubes following their own protocols. For TCRbeta analysis, collaborator samples were shipped as frozen whole blood, as isolated PBMCs, or as DNA extracted from either sample type. This sample stems from a study of blood T cell repertoires in COVID-19 (dated by TCRdb to 2018 to 2021). At the level of the whole study: Collaborator samples came from the United States, Italy and Spain and covered acute and convalescent phases of COVID-19. The material from the prospective study consisted of cDNA or gDNA derived from T cells, B-cell-depleted T cells, or PBMCs. Deeply sampled blood TCRbeta repertoires from subjects exposed to, actively infected with, or recovered from COVID-19 were included in the dataset. The repertoires were made available in a free public database intended to serve as a resource for research on the immune response to SARS-CoV-2. Samples came from the ongoing ImmuneRACE study (first 160 participants) plus 1,254 subjects from 6 global collaborators. Nearly every sample came with metadata listing a de-identified subject ID, COVID-19 status, age in years and sex. HLA class I and class II types, where available, came from metadata supplied by the sample provider rather than from assay-based typing.

Broader findings and caveats from the paper: The quantity of clinical and demographic metadata differed by source and by participant and was supplied without curation.

The immunoSEQ Assay, a bias-controlled multiplex PCR, was used to amplify TCRbeta CDR3 regions from genomic DNA. Turning to the authors' computational methods: The number of nucleated cells in each sample was estimated by amplification of reference gene primers within the assay. To quantify the absolute abundance of each unique TCRbeta CDR3 rearrangement, sequence reads were collapsed and filtered. For each sample, productive Simpson clonality was calculated by taking the square root of Simpson's diversity index across productive rearrangements. Entries here come from immuneACCESS through TCRdb and include only in-frame sequences with V and J called. Some clones fail to appear in such tables; in the studies checked, an unresolved V gene covers under half of the shortfall, and the cause of the remainder is unknown. The V and J calls and clone size were taken over from that table, and D and trimming were inferred from the DNA. The sample contains 95,000 or so clones, around nine tenths of them found a single time. Together, the top ten hold about 1.2% of the sample.

The clonotype originates from an elderly man with active or convalescent COVID-19. The chain couples TRBV19 to TRBJ1-5; no confident D gene assignment can be made. Input material: peripheral blood. Here is the DNA: TGTGCCAGTACTTTACACGTTTTGCCACCGCCAAATCAGCCCCAGCATTTT. Translated, this is CASTLHVLPPPNQPQHF.